This TCR beta chain was identified in a study of OX40 agonist ivuxolimab in advanced cancers. Study overall: Head and neck, renal cell, melanoma or hepatocellular carcinoma were the cancers that dose-escalation patients had. Study-level findings and limits: Patients with a partial response at 0.1-3.0 mg/kg had among the lowest clonal expansion. CD8+ T cells averaged more expanded clones than CD4+.

Germline assignment: CDR1 SEHNR and CDR2 FQNEAQ (reference sequence). The CDR3 consists of 16 residues. V gave up 5 bases and J gave up 0 bases; unmatched junction bases: 4. Sequenced by immunoSEQ multiplex PCR; TCRdb stores in-frame clones only, minus some. The table includes about 62,000 clones, 90% to 95% detected once. If patients had autoimmune disease history or systemic immunosuppression, they were excluded. As for this clone: Its specificity is not known.

The receptor's source is an adult with an advanced solid tumor such as melanoma, head and neck, liver or kidney cancer. The chain uses TRBV7-9 and TRBJ2-2; 9 positions agree with TRBD1. The sample in question was CD4+ or CD8+ T cells sorted from blood, obtained in a trial of the OX40 agonist ivuxolimab. Written as DNA, the CDR3 is TGTGCCAGCAGCCCCCGGGACAGGGCGAACACCGGGGAGCTGTTTTTT. It encodes CASSPRDRANTGELFF. Variable domain in full (rest from reference TRBV7-9 and TRBJ2-2): DTGVSQNPRHKITKRGQNVTFRCDPISEHNRLYWYRQTLGQGPEFLTYFQNEAQLEKSRLLSDRFSAERPKGSFSTLEIQRTEQGDSAMYLCASSPRDRANTGELFFGEGSRLTVL.